This T cell receptor beta chain came from a study of OX40 agonist ivuxolimab in advanced cancers. Libraries were prepared by immunoSEQ multiplex PCR; TCRdb keeps only in-frame clonotypes and omits some of them. The sample includes roughly 130,000 clones, just over 90% of them seen just once. The sequenced sample was CD4+ or CD8+ T cells sorted from blood, obtained in a trial of the OX40 agonist ivuxolimab. The clonotype originates from an adult with an advanced solid tumor such as melanoma, head and neck, liver or kidney cancer.

CDR3: CASSKEGRDSNTEAFF. The CDR3 DNA reads as TGTGCCAGCAGCAAAGAGGGGCGGGACTCTAACACTGAAGCTTTCTTT. The rearrangement joins TRBV21-1 to TRBJ1-1. TRBV21-1 is tagged as a pseudogene. CDR3 length: 16 amino acids.